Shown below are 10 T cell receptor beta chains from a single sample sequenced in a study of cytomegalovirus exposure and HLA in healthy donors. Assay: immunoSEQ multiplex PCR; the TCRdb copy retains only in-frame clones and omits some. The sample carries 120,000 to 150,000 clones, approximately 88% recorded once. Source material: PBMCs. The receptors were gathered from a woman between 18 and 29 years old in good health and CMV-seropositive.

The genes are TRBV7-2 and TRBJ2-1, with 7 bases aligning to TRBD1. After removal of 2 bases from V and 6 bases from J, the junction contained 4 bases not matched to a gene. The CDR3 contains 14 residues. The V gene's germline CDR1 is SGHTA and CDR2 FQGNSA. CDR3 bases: TGTGCCAGCAGCTTAACGGGGACAGCCAATGAGCAGTTCTTC. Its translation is CASSLTGTANEQFF.

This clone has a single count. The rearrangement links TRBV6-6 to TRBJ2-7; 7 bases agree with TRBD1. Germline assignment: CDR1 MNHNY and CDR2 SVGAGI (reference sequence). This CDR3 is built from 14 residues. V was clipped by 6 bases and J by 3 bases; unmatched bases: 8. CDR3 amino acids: CASRARRDSYEQYF. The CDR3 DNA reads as TGTGCCAGCAGGGCCCGCCGGGACAGCTACGAGCAGTACTTC.

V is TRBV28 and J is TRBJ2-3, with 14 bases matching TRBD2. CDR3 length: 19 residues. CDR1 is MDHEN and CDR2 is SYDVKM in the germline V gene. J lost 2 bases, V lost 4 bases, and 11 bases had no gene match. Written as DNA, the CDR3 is TGTGCCAGCAGTTCGAGAGGGACTAGCGGGAGAGTCTTCACAGATACGCAGTATTTT. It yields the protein CASSSRGTSGRVFTDTQYF. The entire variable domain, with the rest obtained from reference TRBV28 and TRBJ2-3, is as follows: DVKVTQSSRYLVKRTGEKVFLECVQDMDHENMFWYRQDPGLGLRLIYFSYDVKMKEKGDIPEGYSVSREKKERFSLILESASTNQTSMYLCASSSRGTSGRVFTDTQYFGPGTRLTVL.

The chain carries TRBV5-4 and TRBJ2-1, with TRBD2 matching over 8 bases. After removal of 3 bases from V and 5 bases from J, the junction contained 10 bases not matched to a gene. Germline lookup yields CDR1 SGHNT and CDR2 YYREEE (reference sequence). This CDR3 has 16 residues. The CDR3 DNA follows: TGTGCCAGCAGCTCGGGGGGGACATCCGGAGACAATGAGCAGTTCTTC. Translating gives CASSSGGTSGDNEQFF.

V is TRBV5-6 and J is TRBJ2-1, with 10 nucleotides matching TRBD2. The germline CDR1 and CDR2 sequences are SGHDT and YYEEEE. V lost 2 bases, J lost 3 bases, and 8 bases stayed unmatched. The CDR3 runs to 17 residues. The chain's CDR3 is CASSFWDLAGGYNEQFF. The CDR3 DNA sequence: TGTGCCAGCAGCTTTTGGGACTTAGCGGGGGGCTACAATGAGCAGTTCTTC.

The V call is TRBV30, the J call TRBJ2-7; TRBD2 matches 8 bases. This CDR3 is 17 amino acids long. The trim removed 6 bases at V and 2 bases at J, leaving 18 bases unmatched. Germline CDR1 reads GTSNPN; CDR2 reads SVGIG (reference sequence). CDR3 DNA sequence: TGTGCCTGCCAACGGGGGGGGTCGCCGACCACGCCCTACGAGCAGTACTTC. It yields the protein CACQRGGSPTTPYEQYF.

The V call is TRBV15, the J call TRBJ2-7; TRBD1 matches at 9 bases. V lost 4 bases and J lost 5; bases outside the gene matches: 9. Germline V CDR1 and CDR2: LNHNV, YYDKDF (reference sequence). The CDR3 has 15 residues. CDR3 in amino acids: CATSTGTGIYHEQYF. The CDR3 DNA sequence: TGTGCCACCAGCACCGGGACAGGGATTTACCACGAGCAGTACTTC.

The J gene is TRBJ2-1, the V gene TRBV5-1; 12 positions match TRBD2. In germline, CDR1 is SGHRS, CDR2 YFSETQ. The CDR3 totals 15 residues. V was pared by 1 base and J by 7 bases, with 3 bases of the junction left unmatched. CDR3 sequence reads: CASSLRLAGENEQFF. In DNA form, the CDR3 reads TGCGCCAGCAGCTTGAGACTAGCGGGAGAAAATGAGCAGTTCTTC.

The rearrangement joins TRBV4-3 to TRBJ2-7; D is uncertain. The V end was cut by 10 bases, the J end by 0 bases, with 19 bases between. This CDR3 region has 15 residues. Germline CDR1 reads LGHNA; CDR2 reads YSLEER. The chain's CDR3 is CATYSSAGRSYEQYF. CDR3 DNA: TGCGCCACCTACTCCTCAGCAGGTCGCTCCTACGAGCAGTACTTC.

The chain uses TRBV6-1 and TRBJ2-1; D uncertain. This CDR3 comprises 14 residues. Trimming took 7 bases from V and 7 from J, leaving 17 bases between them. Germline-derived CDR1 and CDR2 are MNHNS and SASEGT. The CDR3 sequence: CASTVPRVRNEQFF. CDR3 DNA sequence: TGTGCCAGCACCGTCCCCCGGGTTAGGAATGAGCAGTTCTTC.